The rows below give T cell receptor beta chains drawn from one sample of a study of shared clonotypes between healthy human individuals. TCRdb's table, derived via immunoSEQ multiplex PCR, lists solely in-frame clones and lacks some. The table lists about 2.1 million clones, about 94% of them singletons. What was sequenced was naive CD8+ T cells from PBMCs. Receptor source: a man aged 18 to 30 in good health. Some clones in this sample may be carry-over from other donors' samples. The CDR3 runs from the conserved cysteine through the conserved F or W. A D gene is named only where the DNA matches it firmly. A row's size may be missing; if present it is once, few, many or a size class.

J	length	V	size	D	CDR3	DNA
TRBJ1-6	12	TRBV27	NA	NA	CASSLLGSPLHF	TGTGCCAGCAGTTTATTGGGATCACCCCTCCACTTT
TRBJ2-2	16	TRBV7-9	NA	TRBD2	CASSSGGTQGTGELFF	TGTGCCAGCAGCTCGGGGGGGACGCAGGGCACCGGGGAGCTGTTTTTT
TRBJ2-7	14	TRBV4-2	once	NA	CASSPGGLRDEQYF	TGTGCCAGCAGCCCCGGGGGACTCCGGGACGAGCAGTACTTC
TRBJ2-7	13	TRBV28	NA	NA	CATSPGADYEQYF	TGTGCCACGAGTCCAGGGGCGGACTACGAGCAGTACTTC
TRBJ1-5	15	TRBV30	few	NA	CAWRKPGPSNQPQHF	TGTGCCTGGAGGAAGCCGGGCCCCAGCAATCAGCCCCAGCATTTT
TRBJ2-7	14	TRBV9	NA	NA	CASSIRDSVLEQYF	TGTGCCAGCAGCATCCGGGACTCCGTGCTGGAGCAGTACTTC
TRBJ2-7	16	TRBV4-2	NA	NA	CASSTRTGTQPYEQYF	TGTGCCAGCAGCACACGAACGGGGACTCAACCTTACGAGCAGTACTTC
TRBJ2-5	14	TRBV2	NA	TRBD1	CASRQGPSFETQYF	TGTGCCAGCAGACAGGGGCCCAGTTTCGAGACCCAGTACTTC
TRBJ2-7	16	TRBV27	NA	TRBD1	CASSLFSPDRGPEQYF	TGTGCCAGCAGTTTATTTTCCCCGGACAGGGGGCCCGAGCAGTACTTC
TRBJ2-7	14	TRBV27	NA	NA	CASSTTVGAYEQYF	TGTGCCAGCAGCACCACGGTAGGGGCCTACGAGCAGTACTTC
TRBJ1-2	12	TRBV11-2	NA	NA	CASSSEGSGYTF	TGTGCCAGCAGCTCGGAGGGTAGTGGCTACACCTTC
TRBJ2-1	15	TRBV27	NA	TRBD1	CASSLTGAPYNEQFF	TGTGCCAGCAGTTTAACAGGGGCACCCTACAATGAGCAGTTCTTC
TRBJ2-7	16	TRBV5-4	NA	NA	CASSFDRPSSSYEQYF	TGTGCCAGCAGCTTCGACAGGCCCTCCTCATCCTACGAGCAGTACTTC
TRBJ2-1	15	TRBV19	NA	NA	CASSMYLTSYNEQFF	TGTGCCAGTAGTATGTACTTAACTTCCTACAATGAGCAGTTCTTC
TRBJ1-1	16	TRBV4-1	NA	NA	CASSQVSGPWNTEAFF	TGCGCCAGCAGCCAAGTGTCCGGACCGTGGAACACTGAAGCTTTCTTT
TRBJ2-7	14	TRBV6-5	NA	TRBD1	CASRPGQVSYEQYF	TGTGCCAGCAGACCTGGACAGGTTTCCTACGAGCAGTACTTC
TRBJ1-3	15	TRBV28	NA	NA	CASIANRVGGNTIYF	TGTGCCAGCATCGCAAACAGGGTTGGGGGAAACACCATATATTTT